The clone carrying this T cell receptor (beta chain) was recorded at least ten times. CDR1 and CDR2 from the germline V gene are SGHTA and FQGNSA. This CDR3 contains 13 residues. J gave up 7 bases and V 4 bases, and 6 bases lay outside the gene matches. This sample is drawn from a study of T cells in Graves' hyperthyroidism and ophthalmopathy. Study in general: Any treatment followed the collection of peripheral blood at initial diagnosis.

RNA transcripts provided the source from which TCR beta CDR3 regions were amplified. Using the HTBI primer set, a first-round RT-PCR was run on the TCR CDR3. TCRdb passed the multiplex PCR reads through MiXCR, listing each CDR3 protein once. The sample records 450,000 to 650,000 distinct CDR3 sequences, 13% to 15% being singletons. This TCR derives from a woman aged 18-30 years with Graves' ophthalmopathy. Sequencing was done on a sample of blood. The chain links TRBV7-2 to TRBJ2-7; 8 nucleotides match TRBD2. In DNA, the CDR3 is TGTGCCAGCAGCTCGGGGACTAGTGGGGAGCAGTACTTC. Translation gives CASSSGTSGEQYF. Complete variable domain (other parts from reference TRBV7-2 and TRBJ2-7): GAGVSQSPSNKVTEKGKDVELRCDPISGHTALYWYRQSLGQGLEFLIYFQGNSAPDKSGLPSDRFSAERTGGSVSTLTIQRTQQEDSAVYLCASSSGTSGEQYFGPGTRLTVT.